This record covers a single T cell receptor (beta chain). The target antigen is unknown. CDR1 and CDR2 from the germline V gene are SEHNR and FQNEAQ (reference sequence). The CDR3 consists of 14 residues. Trimming cost V 6 bases and J 1 base, with 10 bases left between them. This record comes from a study of cytomegalovirus exposure and HLA in healthy donors. Study-wide results and caveats: Listed as cytomegalovirus-associated were 170 or so TCR beta chains.

Measured with immunoSEQ multiplex PCR; TCRdb has only the in-frame clones, and not every one. The sample lists about 360,000 clones, approximately 90% occurring once. This chain joins TRBV7-9 and TRBJ1-3; possible D gene TRBD1, 6 bases. Sequencing used PBMCs. This receptor was taken from a woman aged 18-29 years in good health and CMV-seronegative. The CDR3 reads CASRTQGSGNTIYF. In nucleotides, the CDR3 is TGTGCCAGCAGGACCCAGGGGTCTGGAAACACCATATATTTT. The full variable domain, rest sourced from reference TRBV7-9 and TRBJ1-3, is DTGVSQNPRHKITKRGQNVTFRCDPISEHNRLYWYRQTLGQGPEFLTYFQNEAQLEKSRLLSDRFSAERPKGSFSTLEIQRTEQGDSAMYLCASRTQGSGNTIYFGEGSWLTVV.